This T cell receptor (beta chain) was observed in a study of shared T cell receptors in the human thymus. The assay was immunoSEQ multiplex PCR, and TCRdb's table has in-frame clones only and misses some. The sample has approximately 490,000 clones; around 82% are singletons. The V end was cut by 3 bases, the J end by 8 bases, with 20 bases between. The CDR3 extends over 15 amino acids. CDR1 and CDR2 from the germline V gene are GTSNPN and SVGIG (reference sequence). The sample also formed part of further work on human thymus T cells. That work contributes: Finnish infants who were healthy and having corrective surgery for congenital heart defects made up the donors. Thymus was obtained from resections taken during corrective heart surgery. Thymic and blood repertoires seemed to show skewed V and J gene use. Related reports documented highly overlapping thymic repertoires among unrelated individuals.

Sequencing used thymocytes. This chain connects TRBV30 to TRBJ1-5; weak D call: TRBD1 (5 bases). This TCR came from a boy under two years old with a congenital heart defect. The CDR3 nucleotides are TGTGCCTGGAGCCCCTGGGAGGGACGAAGTAAGCCCCAGCATTTT. Protein: CAWSPWEGRSKPQHF.